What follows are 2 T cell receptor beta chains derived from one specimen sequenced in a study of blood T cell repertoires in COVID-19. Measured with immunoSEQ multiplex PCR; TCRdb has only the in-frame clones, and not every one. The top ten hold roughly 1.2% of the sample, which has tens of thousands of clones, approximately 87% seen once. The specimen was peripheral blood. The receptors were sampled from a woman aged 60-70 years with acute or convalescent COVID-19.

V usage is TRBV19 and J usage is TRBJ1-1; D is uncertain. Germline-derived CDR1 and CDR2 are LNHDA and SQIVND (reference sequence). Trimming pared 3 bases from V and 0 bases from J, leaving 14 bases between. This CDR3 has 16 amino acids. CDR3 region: CASSIRQQRMNTEAFF. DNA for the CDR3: TGTGCCAGTAGTATTCGACAACAGAGAATGAACACTGAAGCTTTCTTT. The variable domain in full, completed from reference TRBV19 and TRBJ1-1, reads DGGITQSPKYLFRKEGQNVTLSCEQNLNHDAMYWYRQDPGQGLRLIYYSQIVNDFQKGDIAEGYSVSREKKESFPLTVTSAQKNPTAFYLCASSIRQQRMNTEAFFGQGTRLTVV.

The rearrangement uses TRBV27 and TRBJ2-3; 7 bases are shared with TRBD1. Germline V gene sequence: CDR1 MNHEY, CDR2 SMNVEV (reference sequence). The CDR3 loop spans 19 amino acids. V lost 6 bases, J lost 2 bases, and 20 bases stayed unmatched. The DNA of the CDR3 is TGTGCCAGCAGAGTTTTCGAGAGAGGGGGCGCCCGGAACACAGATACGCAGTATTTT. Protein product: CASRVFERGGARNTDTQYF.